A single sample is the source of the 30 T cell receptor beta chains below, sequenced in a study of OX40 agonist ivuxolimab in advanced cancers. This table comes from immunoSEQ multiplex PCR, and its TCRdb copy is limited to in-frame clones, with some not included. The sample comprises around 31,000 clones, 75% to 95% of which are singletons, and about 4.9% rests with the top ten. The sequenced sample was CD4+ or CD8+ T cells sorted from blood, obtained in a trial of the OX40 agonist ivuxolimab. These receptors originate from an adult with an advanced solid tumor such as melanoma, head and neck, liver or kidney cancer.

V gene TRBV7-9 combines with J gene TRBJ1-6; no clear D gene. This CDR3 region has 12 residues. Germline V gives CDR1 SEHNR, CDR2 FQNEAQ (reference sequence). The V end was cut by 3 bases, the J end by 6 bases, with 3 bases between. Here the CDR3 reads CASSFPNSPLHF. CDR3 nucleotide sequence: TGTGCCAGCAGCTTTCCTAATTCACCCCTCCACTTT.

The DNA for the CDR3 is TGTGCCAGCAGCCTGGGTGGGGGAGGCTCTGGAAACACCATATATTTT. Its protein is CASSLGGGGSGNTIYF. This chain uses TRBV5-6 with TRBJ1-3; TRBD1 might be the D (5 bases). The CDR3 is 16 amino acids. Germline assignment: CDR1 SGHDT and CDR2 YYEEEE. V shed 4 bases and J shed 0 bases, with 14 bases lying between them.

The sample holds one count of this clone. The V call is TRBV5-8, the J call TRBJ2-7, with D possibly being TRBD1 or TRBD2 (5 bases each). Germline CDR1 reads SGHTS; CDR2 reads YDEGEE. This CDR3 has 15 amino acids. Trimming cost V 4 bases and J 3 bases, with 17 bases left between them. The CDR3 DNA follows: TGTGCCAGCAGCGCGGCCCGAGAGGGGTTCTACGAGCAGTACGTC. It codes for CASSAAREGFYEQYV.

Only one count was recorded for this clone. The chain carries TRBV6-6 and TRBJ2-3; D perhaps matches TRBD2 (5 bases). This CDR3 spans 14 amino acids. In germline, CDR1 is MNHNY, CDR2 SVGAGI (reference sequence). V was pared by 7 bases and J by 1 base, with 12 bases between. CDR3 in DNA: TGTGCCAGCACCTCTAGCCCAGGCACAGATACGCAGTATTTT. It specifies CASTSSPGTDTQYF.

Turning to this clone: Because the CDR3 is missing its conserved closing phenylalanine or tryptophan, this is likely a read error. It is unclear where the CDR3 begins or ends on the DNA, so no DNA is shown, and the CDR3 is as TCRdb lists it. This rearrangement joins TRBV21-1 to TRBJ1-6; the tabulated D call, TRBD1, remains unverified against the DNA. TRBV21-1 constitutes a pseudogene. The CDR3 is 19 amino acids in total, end residues counted. CDR3 residues: CASSHTGGDRGIFCSPLHL.

The chain has TRBV27 and TRBJ1-2; possibly TRBD1 for D (6 bases). V lost 6 bases to trimming and J lost 5 bases, with 16 bases between them. CDR1 and CDR2 (germline): MNHEY, SMNVEV (reference sequence). The length of the CDR3 is 14 residues. The CDR3 is CASRAGGGLYGYTF. The CDR3 DNA reads TGTGCCAGCAGGGCTGGAGGGGGTTTGTATGGCTACACCTTC.

The V and J genes are TRBV4-1 and TRBJ2-4; D is possibly TRBD1 (6 bases). V was clipped by 1 base and J by 0 bases, with 10 bases between them. CDR1 is MGHRA and CDR2 is YSYEKL in the germline V gene. CDR3 length: 16 residues. The CDR3 DNA is TGCGCCAGCAGCCAAGGCCCAGGGGAAGCCAAAAACATTCAGTACTTC. This encodes CASSQGPGEAKNIQYF.

The chain combines TRBV6-1 with TRBJ1-4; D is unclear. V dropped 11 bases and J dropped 7 bases, with 14 bases sitting between them. CDR3 size: 12 residues. The germline V gene encodes CDR1 MNHNS and CDR2 SASEGT. The DNA for the CDR3 is TGTGCCGCAACCAAAGGCAGTGAAAAACTGTTTTTT. Its translation is CAATKGSEKLFF.

The chain carries TRBV9 and TRBJ2-3; 13 bases map to TRBD2. V lost 3 bases and J lost 4; bases outside the gene matches: 5. CDR3 length: 16 residues. Germline assignment: CDR1 SGDLS and CDR2 YYNGEE. CDR3 bases: TGTGCCAGCAGCGGGGGACTAGCGGGATTACCAGATACGCAGTATTTT. Encoded protein: CASSGGLAGLPDTQYF.

The table lists this clone with a count of one. The chain employs TRBV4-1 and TRBJ1-2, with no clear D. CDR3 length: 17 residues. The V end was cut by 0 bases, the J end by 1 base, with 15 bases between. Germline assignment: CDR1 MGHRA and CDR2 YSYEKL. DNA of the CDR3: TGCGCCAGCAGCCAAGATCGGTTCGAAAGAGGTAACTATGGCTACACCTTC. Translating it yields CASSQDRFERGNYGYTF.

The count of this clone is one. The chain carries TRBV13 and TRBJ1-5; D is uncertain. Looked up from germline, CDR1 is PRHDT and CDR2 is FYEKMQ (reference sequence). The CDR3 is 14 residues long. With 3 bases removed from V and 5 bases from J, the gap between germline ends came to 11 bases. The CDR3, as DNA: TGTGCCAGCAGCTTTACGGGAGTGGATCAGCCCCAGCATTTT. Protein sequence: CASSFTGVDQPQHF.

This sequence joins TRBV2 and TRBJ2-1, with a weak D call TRBD1 (5 bases). V lost 2 bases to trimming and J lost 1 base, with 15 bases between them. This CDR3 has 17 residues. CDR1 is SNHLY, CDR2 FYNNEI, per germline. The CDR3 spells CASSEWVGVGSYNEQFF. CDR3 nucleotides: TGTGCCAGCAGTGAATGGGTAGGGGTCGGTTCCTACAATGAGCAGTTCTTC.

The chain links TRBV2 to TRBJ1-2, with D unclear. CDR1 is SNHLY, CDR2 FYNNEI, per germline. The CDR3 has 11 residues. V was clipped by 6 bases and J by 6 bases, with 8 bases between them. The CDR3 DNA is TGTGCCAGCAGGGGCGGACATGGCTACACCTTC. Residues: CASRGGHGYTF.

This clone has only a few counts. The rearrangement uses TRBV15 and TRBJ2-2; unclear D gene. V lost 1 base, J lost 5 bases, and 8 bases lay in between. The CDR3 is 14 amino acids. Germline lookup yields CDR1 LNHNV and CDR2 YYDKDF (reference sequence). CDR3 sequence: CATSRGPTTGELFF. In nucleotides, the CDR3 is TGTGCCACCAGCAGAGGCCCGACTACCGGGGAGCTGTTTTTT.

The J gene is TRBJ2-7, the V gene TRBV4-3; 8 bases fit TRBD2. From germline, CDR1 is LGHNA and CDR2 YSLEER. The CDR3 contains 15 residues. The V and J ends lost 5 bases and 0 bases, in that order; junction bases with no gene match: 6. The CDR3: CASSSLAGGSYEQYF. The CDR3 DNA sequence: TGCGCCAGCAGCTCCCTAGCGGGCGGCTCCTACGAGCAGTACTTC.

The chain couples TRBV21-1 to TRBJ1-3; the table's D call of TRBD1 was not tested on the DNA. TRBV21-1 is listed as a pseudogene. This CDR3 comprises 13 residues. The CDR3 here is CATTGGSGNTIYF. As DNA, the CDR3 is TGTGCCACCACAGGGGGCAGTGGAAACACCATATATTTT.

The V call is TRBV4-1, the J call TRBJ1-2, with D maybe TRBD1 (6 bases). Germline lookup yields CDR1 MGHRA and CDR2 YSYEKL. Trimming stripped 5 bases from V and 2 bases from J, with 15 bases between. This CDR3 region has 15 residues. The CDR3 DNA reads as TGCGCCAGCAGCTTGGAACCGGGGGCAAACTATGGCTACACCTTC. This encodes CASSLEPGANYGYTF.

The chain has TRBV6-5 and TRBJ2-7; possible D gene TRBD1, 6 bases. V gave up 2 bases and J gave up 6 bases, with 14 bases separating them. Per germline, CDR1 MNHEY and CDR2 SVGAGI. This CDR3 contains 14 residues. The CDR3 bases are TGTGCCAGCAGTTACGGGCCAGGGGCGAGCGAGCAGTACTTC. Amino acids: CASSYGPGASEQYF.

The CDR3 is CASSPASGDEQYF. The CDR3 DNA follows: TGTGCCAGCAGCCCAGCCTCAGGGGACGAGCAGTACTTC. This chain joins TRBV11-2 and TRBJ2-7; weak D call: TRBD1 (6 bases). CDR1 is SGHAT, CDR2 FQNNGV, per germline. This CDR3 contains 13 residues. The germline V and J ends were trimmed by 5 bases and 5 bases, with 13 bases remaining between them. The whole variable domain, remainder taken from reference TRBV11-2 and TRBJ2-7, is EAGVAQSPRYKIIEKRQSVAFWCNPISGHATLYWYQQILGQGPKLLIQFQNNGVVDDSQLPKDRFSAERLKGVDSTLKIQPAKLEDSAVYLCASSPASGDEQYFGPGTRLTVT.

The gene calls are TRBV27 and TRBJ1-5; TRBD1 agrees at 7 bases. This CDR3 contains 14 residues. J gave up 3 bases and V 5 bases, and 4 bases lay outside the gene matches. Germline V CDR1 and CDR2: MNHEY, SMNVEV (reference sequence). The DNA for the CDR3 is TGTGCCAGCAGTATTGACAGGGCCAATCAGCCCCAGCATTTT. This codes for CASSIDRANQPQHF.

The chain is built from TRBV6-4 and TRBJ2-1, with TRBD2 matching 8 bases. The CDR3 is 15 amino acids. Unmatched junction bases numbered 0, after V lost 0 bases and J lost 2 bases. The germline V gene has CDR1 MRHNA and CDR2 SNTAGT. The CDR3 sequence: CASSDSGGAYNEQFF. The DNA for the CDR3 is TGTGCCAGCAGTGACTCCGGGGGGGCCTACAATGAGCAGTTCTTC.

The chain joins TRBV11-2 to TRBJ2-7; TRBD1 matches at 7 bases. The CDR3 is 15 amino acids. The ends lost 1 base at V and 3 bases at J; junction bases unmatched: 6. The germline CDR1 and CDR2 sequences are SGHAT and FQNNGV. In nucleotides, the CDR3 is TGTGCCAGCAGCTTAGGCCCCAGGGGGAGCTACGAGCAGTACGTC. It is translated as CASSLGPRGSYEQYV.

Concerning this clone: The junction shows a germline mismatch at one end, possibly a read error. The chain joins TRBV7-9 to TRBJ2-3; a possible D gene is TRBD2 (5 bases). The CDR3 runs to 13 residues. Germline V gene sequence: CDR1 SEHNR, CDR2 FQNEAQ (reference sequence). DNA of the CDR3: TGTGCCAGCAGCCTAGCTGGCGAAGATACGCAGTATTTT. It translates to CASSLAGEDTQYF.

This clone is a singleton in its sample. J is TRBJ2-1 and V is TRBV9; no definite D call. The V gene lost 4 bases and the J gene lost 5 bases, with 13 bases spanning the gap. Germline CDR1 and CDR2: SGDLS and YYNGEE. The CDR3 spans 14 residues. The DNA of the CDR3 is TGTGCCAGCAGCCCCCGGGCCGGCCACAATGAGCAGTTCTTC. Translation: CASSPRAGHNEQFF.

V usage is TRBV19 and J usage is TRBJ2-1, with a weak D call TRBD2 (5 bases). V was pared by 4 bases and J by 7 bases, with 8 bases between. CDR1 is LNHDA and CDR2 is SQIVND in the germline V gene (reference sequence). The CDR3 loop spans 12 amino acids. CDR3 nucleotides: TGTGCCAGTAGTAATGGCGGGAATGAGCAGTTCTTC. Amino acid sequence: CASSNGGNEQFF.

This sequence joins TRBV7-2 and TRBJ2-1, with D unclear. V lost 2 bases and J 7 bases, leaving 9 bases between the germline ends. Germline V gives CDR1 SGHTA, CDR2 FQGNSA. The CDR3 totals 13 residues. The CDR3 bases are TGTGCCAGCAGCTTAAGTCCAAGGAATGAGCAGTTCTTC. Translating it yields CASSLSPRNEQFF.

This chain uses TRBV10-2 with TRBJ1-6; D remains unclear. The CDR3 runs to 13 residues. The V end was cut by 4 bases, the J end by 1 base, with 2 bases between. Germline V gene sequence: CDR1 WSHSY, CDR2 SAAADI. As DNA, the CDR3 is TGCGCCAGCAGTGGGTCCTATAATTCACCCCTCCACTTT. This translates into CASSGSYNSPLHF.

The table lists this clone with a count of one. This sequence joins TRBV6-5 and TRBJ2-7; D remains unclear. The CDR3 has 13 amino acids. The germline V and J ends were trimmed by 2 bases and 0 bases, with 5 bases remaining between them. Germline V gene sequence: CDR1 MNHEY, CDR2 SVGAGI. The chain's CDR3 is CASSYGGSYEQYF. In nucleotides, the CDR3 is TGTGCCAGCAGTTACGGTGGCTCCTACGAGCAGTACTTC.

V is TRBV10-3 and J is TRBJ1-5, with D maybe TRBD1 (5 bases). Germline lookup yields CDR1 ENHRY and CDR2 SYGVKD. The CDR3 totals 15 residues. V shed 2 bases and J shed 3 bases, with 11 bases lying between them. The CDR3 DNA reads TGTGCCATCAGTGAGGCAGGGAGGAACAATCAGCCCCAGCATTTT. Its protein product is CAISEAGRNNQPQHF.

The chain couples TRBV30 to TRBJ2-7; D may be TRBD2 (5 bases). Trimming shortened V by 4 bases and J by 4 bases, and 8 bases separated the two germline ends. The CDR3 runs 11 residues. Germline values: CDR1 GTSNPN, CDR2 SVGIG (reference sequence). The DNA of the CDR3 is TGTGCCTGGACTTCGGGGTACGAGCAGTACTTC. It is translated as CAWTSGYEQYF.